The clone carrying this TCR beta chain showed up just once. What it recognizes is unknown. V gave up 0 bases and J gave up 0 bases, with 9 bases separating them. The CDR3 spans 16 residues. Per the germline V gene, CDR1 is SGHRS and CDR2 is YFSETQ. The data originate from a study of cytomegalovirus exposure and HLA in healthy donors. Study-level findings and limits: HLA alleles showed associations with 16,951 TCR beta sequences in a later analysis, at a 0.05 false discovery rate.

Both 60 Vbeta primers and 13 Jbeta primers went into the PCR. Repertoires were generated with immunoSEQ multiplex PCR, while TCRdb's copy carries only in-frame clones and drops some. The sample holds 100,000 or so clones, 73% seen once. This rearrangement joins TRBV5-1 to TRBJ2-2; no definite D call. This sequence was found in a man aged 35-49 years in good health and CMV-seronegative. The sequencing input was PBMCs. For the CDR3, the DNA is TGCGCCAGCAGCTTGGCCACGGTCCCGAACACCGGGGAGCTGTTTTTT. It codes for CASSLATVPNTGELFF.